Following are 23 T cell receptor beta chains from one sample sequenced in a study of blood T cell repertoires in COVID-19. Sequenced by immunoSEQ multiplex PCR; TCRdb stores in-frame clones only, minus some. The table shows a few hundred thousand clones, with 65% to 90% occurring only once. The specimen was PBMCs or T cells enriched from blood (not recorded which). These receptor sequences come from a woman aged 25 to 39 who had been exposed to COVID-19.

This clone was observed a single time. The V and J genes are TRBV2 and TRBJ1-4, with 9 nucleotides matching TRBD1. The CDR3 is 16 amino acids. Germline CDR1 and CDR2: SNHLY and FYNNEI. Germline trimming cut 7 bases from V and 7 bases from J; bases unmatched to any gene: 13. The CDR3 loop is CASIPGGTGNTEKLFF. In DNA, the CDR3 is TGTGCCAGCATCCCGGGCGGGACAGGGAATACTGAAAAACTGTTTTTT. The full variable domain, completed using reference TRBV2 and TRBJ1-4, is EPEVTQTPSHQVTQMGQEVILRCVPISNHLYFYWYRQILGQKVEFLVSFYNNEISEKSEIFDDQFSVERPDGSNFTLKIRSTKLEDSAMYFCASIPGGTGNTEKLFFGSGTQLSVL.

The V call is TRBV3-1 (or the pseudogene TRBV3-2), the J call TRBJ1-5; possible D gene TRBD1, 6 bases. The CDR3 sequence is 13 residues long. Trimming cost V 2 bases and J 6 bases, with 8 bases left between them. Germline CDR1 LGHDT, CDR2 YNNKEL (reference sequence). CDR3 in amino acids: CASSQTGLQPQHF. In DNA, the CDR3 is TGTGCCAGCAGCCAAACAGGGCTTCAGCCCCAGCATTTT.

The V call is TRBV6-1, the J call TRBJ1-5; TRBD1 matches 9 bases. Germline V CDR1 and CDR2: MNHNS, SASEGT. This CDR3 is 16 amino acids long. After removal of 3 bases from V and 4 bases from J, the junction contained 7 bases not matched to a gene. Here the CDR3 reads CASSDPGTGKNQPQHF. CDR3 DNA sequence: TGTGCCAGCAGTGACCCCGGGACAGGGAAGAATCAGCCCCAGCATTTT.

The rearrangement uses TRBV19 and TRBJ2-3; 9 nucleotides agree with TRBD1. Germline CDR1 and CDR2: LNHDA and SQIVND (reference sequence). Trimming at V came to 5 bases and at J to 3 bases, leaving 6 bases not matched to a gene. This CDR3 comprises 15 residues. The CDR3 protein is CASSFGQGRTDTQYF. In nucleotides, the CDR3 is TGTGCCAGTAGTTTCGGACAGGGGAGAACAGATACGCAGTATTTT.

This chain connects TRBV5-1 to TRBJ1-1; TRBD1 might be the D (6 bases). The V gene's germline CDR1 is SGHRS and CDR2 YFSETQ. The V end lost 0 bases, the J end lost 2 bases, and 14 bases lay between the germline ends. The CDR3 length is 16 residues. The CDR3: CASSLAPTGANTEAFF. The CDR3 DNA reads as TGCGCCAGCAGCTTGGCCCCGACAGGAGCTAACACTGAAGCTTTCTTT.

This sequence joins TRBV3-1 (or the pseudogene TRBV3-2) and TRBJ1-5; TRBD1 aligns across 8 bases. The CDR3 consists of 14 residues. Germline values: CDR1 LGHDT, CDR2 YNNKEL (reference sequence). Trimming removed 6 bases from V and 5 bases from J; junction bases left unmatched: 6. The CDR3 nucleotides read TGTGCCAGCAGTACAGGGGGAACGGATCAGCCCCAGCATTTT. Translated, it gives CASSTGGTDQPQHF.

CDR3 region: CASSQKTGGNSPLHF. CDR3 nucleotides: TGTGCCAGTAGTCAAAAGACAGGGGGAAATTCACCCCTCCACTTT. This chain links TRBV19 with TRBJ1-6; 9 bases are a match to TRBD1. V gave up 5 bases and J gave up 7 bases; unmatched junction bases: 6. The CDR3 runs to 15 residues. The germline V gene encodes CDR1 LNHDA and CDR2 SQIVND (reference sequence).

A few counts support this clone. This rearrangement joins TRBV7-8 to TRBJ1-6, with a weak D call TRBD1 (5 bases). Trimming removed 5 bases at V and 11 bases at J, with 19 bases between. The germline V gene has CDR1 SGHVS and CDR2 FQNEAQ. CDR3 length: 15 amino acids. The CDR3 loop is CASSNHGRGRTPLHF. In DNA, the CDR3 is TGTGCCAGCAGCAACCATGGGCGGGGGAGGACACCCCTCCACTTT.

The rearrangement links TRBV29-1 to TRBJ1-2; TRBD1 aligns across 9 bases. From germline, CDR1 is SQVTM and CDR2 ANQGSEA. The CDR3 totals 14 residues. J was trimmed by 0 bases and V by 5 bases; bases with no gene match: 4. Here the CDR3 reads CSVPTGGANYGYTF. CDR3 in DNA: TGCAGCGTTCCTACAGGGGGCGCTAACTATGGCTACACCTTC.

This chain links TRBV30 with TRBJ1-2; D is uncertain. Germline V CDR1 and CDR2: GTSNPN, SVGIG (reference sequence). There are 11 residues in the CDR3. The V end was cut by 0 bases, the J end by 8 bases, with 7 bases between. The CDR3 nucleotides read TGTGCCTGGAGTGTTTCGGAGGGCTACACCTTC. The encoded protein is CAWSVSEGYTF.

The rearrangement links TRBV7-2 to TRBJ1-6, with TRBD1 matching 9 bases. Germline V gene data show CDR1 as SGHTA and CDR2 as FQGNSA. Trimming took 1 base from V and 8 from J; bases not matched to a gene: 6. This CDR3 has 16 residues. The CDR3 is CASSLVQGAVDSPLHF. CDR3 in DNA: TGTGCCAGCAGCTTAGTACAGGGGGCGGTGGATTCACCCCTCCACTTT.

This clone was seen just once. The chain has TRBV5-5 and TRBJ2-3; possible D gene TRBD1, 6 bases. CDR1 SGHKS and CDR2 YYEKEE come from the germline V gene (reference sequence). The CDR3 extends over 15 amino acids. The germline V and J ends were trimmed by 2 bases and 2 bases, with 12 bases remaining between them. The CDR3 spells CASSFWGLDTDTQYF. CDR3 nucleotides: TGTGCCAGCAGCTTTTGGGGGCTAGACACAGATACGCAGTATTTT.

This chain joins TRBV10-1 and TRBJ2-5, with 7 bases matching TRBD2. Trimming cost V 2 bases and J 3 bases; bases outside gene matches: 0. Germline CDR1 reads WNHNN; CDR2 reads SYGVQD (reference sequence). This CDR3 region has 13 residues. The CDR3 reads CASSEGGEETQYF. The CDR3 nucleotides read TGCGCCAGCAGTGAGGGGGGGGAAGAGACCCAGTACTTC.

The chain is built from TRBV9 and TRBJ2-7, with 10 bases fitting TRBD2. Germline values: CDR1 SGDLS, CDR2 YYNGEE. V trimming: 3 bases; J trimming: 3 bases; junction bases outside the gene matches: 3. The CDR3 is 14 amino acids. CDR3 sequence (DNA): TGTGCCAGCAGCGCAGCGGGGGGGGTCTACGAGCAGTACTTC. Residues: CASSAAGGVYEQYF.

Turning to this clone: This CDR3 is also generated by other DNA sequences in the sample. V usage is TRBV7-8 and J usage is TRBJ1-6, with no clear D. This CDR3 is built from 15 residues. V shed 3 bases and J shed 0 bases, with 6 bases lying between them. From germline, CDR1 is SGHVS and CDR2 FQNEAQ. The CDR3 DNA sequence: TGTGCCAGCAGCTTGGGGAGCTCCTATAATTCACCCCTCCACTTT. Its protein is CASSLGSSYNSPLHF. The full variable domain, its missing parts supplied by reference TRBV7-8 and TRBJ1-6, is GAGVSQSPRYKVAKRGQDVALRCDPISGHVSLFWYQQALGQGPEFLTYFQNEAQLDKSGLPSDRFFAERPEGSVSTLKIQRTQQEDSAVYLCASSLGSSYNSPLHFGNGTRLTVT.

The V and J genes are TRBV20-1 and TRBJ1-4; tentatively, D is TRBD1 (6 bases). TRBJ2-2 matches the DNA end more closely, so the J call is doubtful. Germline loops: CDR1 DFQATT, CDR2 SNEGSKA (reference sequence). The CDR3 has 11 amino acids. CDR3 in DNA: TGCAGTGCTAGAAGGGGGTCGGAGCTGTTTTTT. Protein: CSARRGSELFF.

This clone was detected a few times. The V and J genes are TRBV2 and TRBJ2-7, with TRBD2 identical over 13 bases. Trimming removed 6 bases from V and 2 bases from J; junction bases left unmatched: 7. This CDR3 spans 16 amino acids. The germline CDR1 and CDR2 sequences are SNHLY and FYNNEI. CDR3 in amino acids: CASRKGLAGDAYEQYF. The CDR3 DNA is TGTGCCAGCAGGAAAGGACTAGCGGGGGACGCCTACGAGCAGTACTTC.

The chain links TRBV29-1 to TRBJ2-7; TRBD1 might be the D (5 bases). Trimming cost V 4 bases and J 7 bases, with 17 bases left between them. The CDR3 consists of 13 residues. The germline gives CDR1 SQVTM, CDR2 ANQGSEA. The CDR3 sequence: CSVGWVAPGEQYF. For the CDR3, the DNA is TGCAGCGTTGGGTGGGTGGCACCAGGGGAGCAGTACTTC.

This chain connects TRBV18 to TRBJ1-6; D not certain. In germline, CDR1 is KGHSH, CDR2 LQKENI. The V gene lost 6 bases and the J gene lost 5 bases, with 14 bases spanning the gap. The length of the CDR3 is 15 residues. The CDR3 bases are TGTGCCAGCTCTCAACCGGAGGCAGATAATTCACCCCTCCACTTT. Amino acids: CASSQPEADNSPLHF.

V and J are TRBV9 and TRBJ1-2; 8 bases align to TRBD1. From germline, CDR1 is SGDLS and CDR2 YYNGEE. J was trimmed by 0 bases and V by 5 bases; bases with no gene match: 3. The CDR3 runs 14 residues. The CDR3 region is CASRGQASNYGYTF. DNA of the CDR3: TGTGCCAGCAGGGGACAGGCCTCTAACTATGGCTACACCTTC.

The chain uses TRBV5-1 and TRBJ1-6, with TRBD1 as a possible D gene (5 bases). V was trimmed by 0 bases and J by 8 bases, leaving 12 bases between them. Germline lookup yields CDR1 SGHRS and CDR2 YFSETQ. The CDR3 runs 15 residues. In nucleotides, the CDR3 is TGCGCCAGCAGCTTGGAGGCAGGGTATCATTCACCCCTCCACTTT. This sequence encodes CASSLEAGYHSPLHF.

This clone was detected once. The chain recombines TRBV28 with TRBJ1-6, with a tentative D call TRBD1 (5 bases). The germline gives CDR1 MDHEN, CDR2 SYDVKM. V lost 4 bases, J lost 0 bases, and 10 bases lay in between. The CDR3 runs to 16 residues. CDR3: CASSSVGGSYNSPLHF. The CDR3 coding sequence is TGTGCCAGCAGTTCCGTGGGGGGCTCCTATAATTCACCCCTCCACTTT.

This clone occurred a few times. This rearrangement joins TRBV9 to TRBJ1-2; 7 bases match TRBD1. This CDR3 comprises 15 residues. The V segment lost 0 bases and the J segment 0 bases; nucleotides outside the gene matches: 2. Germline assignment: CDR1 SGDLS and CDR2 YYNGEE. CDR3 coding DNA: TGTGCCAGCAGCGTAGGAGGGGGCTCTAACTATGGCTACACCTTC. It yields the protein CASSVGGGSNYGYTF. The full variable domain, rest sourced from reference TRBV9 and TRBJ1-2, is DSGVTQTPKHLITATGQRVTLRCSPRSGDLSVYWYQQSLDQGLQFLIQYYNGEERAKGNILERFSAQQFPDLHSELNLSSLELGDSALYFCASSVGGGSNYGYTFGSGTRLTVV.